The 32 T cell receptor beta chains reported below all come from one sample, sequenced in a study of T-cell memory formation after mild COVID-19. Via MiXCR, TCRdb re-called the 5' RACE reads, giving one row per CDR3 protein. The table includes roughly 180,000 distinct CDR3 sequences, about 18% detected once. The sample was PBMCs or a T cell subset sorted from them (not recorded which). The source of these receptors is a man between 18 and 29 years old who had mild COVID-19 (a few samples of this study predate the infection). Cell type and time point are not known.

The sample holds a few counts of this clonotype. V gene TRBV7-2 combines with J gene TRBJ2-5; 10 bases map to TRBD1. CDR1 SGHTA and CDR2 FQGNSA come from the germline V gene. Unmatched junction bases numbered 3, after V lost 3 bases and J lost 5 bases. The CDR3 sequence is 14 residues long. The CDR3 region has the DNA TGTGCCAGCAGCTTGACAGGGGGCGTTGAGACCCAGTACTTC. Protein sequence: CASSLTGGVETQYF.

This clonotype was found many times. The V call is TRBV7-9, the J call TRBJ2-1; TRBD1 might be the D (6 bases). Germline V CDR1 and CDR2: SEHNR, FQNEAQ (reference sequence). V gave up 1 base and J gave up 6 bases, with 16 bases separating them. The length of the CDR3 is 16 residues. DNA for the CDR3: TGTGCCAGCAGCTTAGTTTCGGGCAGGGGCCCCAATGAGCAGTTCTTC. This translates into CASSLVSGRGPNEQFF.

The V and J genes are TRBV5-1 and TRBJ2-5; 9 bases line up with TRBD2. CDR1 SGHRS and CDR2 YFSETQ come from the germline V gene. J lost 2 bases, V lost 4 bases, and 9 bases had no gene match. The CDR3 length is 16 residues. This chain's CDR3 is CASSRGASGGQETQYF. The CDR3 DNA reads as TGCGCCAGCAGCCGTGGGGCCAGCGGGGGGCAAGAGACCCAGTACTTC. The variable domain in full, with the rest retrieved from reference TRBV5-1 and TRBJ2-5, is KAGVTQTPRYLIKTRGQQVTLSCSPISGHRSVSWYQQTPGQGLQFLFEYFSETQRNKGNFPGRFSGRQFSNSRSEMNVSTLELGDSALYLCASSRGASGGQETQYFGPGTRLLVL.

This chain links TRBV3-1 with TRBJ2-5; 9 bases line up with TRBD1. The length of the CDR3 is 14 residues. Germline V gene lookup returns CDR1 LGHDT and CDR2 YNNKEL (reference sequence). V lost 4 bases to trimming and J lost 4 bases; unmatched junction nucleotides: 4. The CDR3 protein is CASSRLDRGETQYF. In nucleotides, the CDR3 is TGTGCCAGCAGCCGGCTGGACAGGGGAGAGACCCAGTACTTC.

This clonotype was seen a handful of times. The V call is TRBV6-2 or TRBV6-3, the J call TRBJ2-1; 7 bases agree with TRBD2. Germline V gene data show CDR1 as MNHEY and CDR2 as SVGEGT. The CDR3 runs 14 residues. The ends lost 2 bases at V and 4 bases at J; junction bases unmatched: 2. The CDR3, as DNA: TGTGCCAGCAGTTACATGGGAGGGTACAATGAGCAGTTCTTC. Translating it yields CASSYMGGYNEQFF.

This clonotype occurred a few times. This CDR3 is CASSVVGTQETQYF. The DNA for the CDR3 is TGTGCCAGCAGCGTAGTGGGCACCCAAGAGACCCAGTACTTC. The chain couples TRBV9 to TRBJ2-5, with D uncertain. Germline CDR1 reads SGDLS; CDR2 reads YYNGEE. Deletions cut 0 bases from V and 1 base from J, with 7 bases between. The CDR3 runs 14 residues. The entire variable domain, with the rest obtained from reference TRBV9 and TRBJ2-5, is as follows: DSGVTQTPKHLITATGQRVTLRCSPRSGDLSVYWYQQSLDQGLQFLIQYYNGEERAKGNILERFSAQQFPDLHSELNLSSLELGDSALYFCASSVVGTQETQYFGPGTRLLVL.

The chain recombines TRBV24-1 with TRBJ1-5; D gene ambiguous. Trimming cost V 10 bases and J 4 bases, with 4 bases left between them. The CDR3 length is 10 residues. In germline, CDR1 is KGHDR, CDR2 SFDVKD. The CDR3 DNA follows: TGTGCCACTACGAATCAGCCCCAGCATTTT. It codes for CATTNQPQHF.

This clonotype showed up just a few times. The chain couples TRBV4-1 to TRBJ2-3; the match to TRBD2 covers 8 bases. The CDR3 has 15 residues. Germline V gene lookup returns CDR1 MGHRA and CDR2 YSYEKL. J gave up 5 bases and V 2 bases, and 6 bases lay outside the gene matches. CDR3 residues: CASSQLSGARDTQYF. The CDR3 bases are TGCGCCAGCAGCCAACTTAGCGGGGCGAGAGATACGCAGTATTTT.

This chain uses TRBV7-9 with TRBJ1-2; tentatively, D is TRBD1 (5 bases). The CDR3 runs to 14 residues. The V end was cut by 7 bases, the J end by 8 bases, with 20 bases between. CDR1 and CDR2 from the germline V gene are SEHNR and FQNEAQ (reference sequence). CDR3 residues: CASTLPGRGGGYTF. For the CDR3, the DNA is TGTGCCAGCACCCTTCCCGGGAGGGGAGGGGGCTACACCTTC.

The chain employs TRBV24-1 and TRBJ1-3; D call uncertain. This CDR3 comprises 17 residues. V was cut by 0 bases and J by 0 bases, with 11 bases left in between. Germline CDR1 KGHDR, CDR2 SFDVKD. CDR3 residues: CATSDLSTLSSGNTIYF. DNA of the CDR3: TGTGCCACCAGTGATTTGTCGACATTGAGCTCTGGAAACACCATATATTTT.

In its sample, this clonotype was seen a few times. This chain uses TRBV2 with TRBJ1-4, with D tentatively TRBD1 (6 bases). Trimming removed 4 bases from V and 8 bases from J, with 11 bases in between. Germline V gene lookup returns CDR1 SNHLY and CDR2 FYNNEI. The length of the CDR3 is 13 residues. The CDR3 DNA follows: TGTGCCAGCAGTGGAGAGGGGGGCGAAAAACTGTTTTTT. It codes for CASSGEGGEKLFF.

This chain joins TRBV7-6 and TRBJ1-4, with D unclear. The CDR3 contains 15 residues. The germline gives CDR1 SGHVS, CDR2 FNYEAQ. V lost 5 bases to trimming and J lost 4 bases, with 14 bases between them. The CDR3 region has the DNA TGTGCCAGCAGCCCAGCCCCGGTTATTAATGAAAAACTGTTTTTT. It encodes CASSPAPVINEKLFF.

This clonotype was counted a few times. The chain has TRBV9 and TRBJ2-1; TRBD1 matches 7 bases. This CDR3 is built from 14 residues. Germline V CDR1 and CDR2: SGDLS, YYNGEE. The V gene end was trimmed by 0 bases and the J gene end by 5 bases; junction bases not matched to a gene: 2. CDR3 residues: CASSVAGQNNEQFF. CDR3 DNA: TGTGCCAGCAGCGTAGCGGGACAGAACAATGAGCAGTTCTTC.

This clonotype has just a few counts. V gene TRBV19 combines with J gene TRBJ2-6, with 10 positions matching TRBD1. From germline, CDR1 is LNHDA and CDR2 SQIVND (reference sequence). The ends lost 5 bases at V and 6 bases at J; junction bases unmatched: 7. The CDR3 is 16 amino acids. CDR3 DNA sequence: TGTGCCAGTAGTCGACAGGGGGCGATTGAGGCCAACGTCCTGACTTTC. Encoded protein: CASSRQGAIEANVLTF.

In this sample, this clonotype turned up many times. V usage is TRBV12-3 or TRBV12-4 and J usage is TRBJ2-1; possibly TRBD1 for D (6 bases). This CDR3 contains 14 residues. Deletions cut 2 bases from V and 2 bases from J, with 7 bases between. In nucleotides, the CDR3 is TGTGCCAGCAGTTTAACAGGGACCTACAATGAGCAGTTCTTC. It translates to CASSLTGTYNEQFF.

Points on this clonotype: The germline gene is not matched at one end of the junction; a read error may be the cause. CDR3 protein: CASSLLTGGYSYTF. The DNA of the CDR3 is TGTGCCAGCAGTTTGCTGACAGGGGGCTATAGCTACACCTTC. The chain links TRBV12-3 or TRBV12-4 to TRBJ1-2; 10 bases match TRBD1. The length of the CDR3 is 14 residues.

This clonotype was detected only a few times. The V call is TRBV7-9, the J call TRBJ1-6, with 9 bases that match TRBD1. Looked up from germline, CDR1 is SEHNR and CDR2 is FQNEAQ (reference sequence). The V segment lost 6 bases and the J segment 0 bases; nucleotides outside the gene matches: 3. The CDR3 totals 16 residues. The CDR3 nucleotides read TGTGCCAGCAGTGCGACAGGGGGCTCCTATAATTCACCCCTCCACTTT. It translates to CASSATGGSYNSPLHF.

The chain recombines TRBV6-2 or TRBV6-3 with TRBJ2-3; no clear D. Trimming removed 2 bases from V and 5 bases from J, with 8 bases in between. Germline CDR1 is MNHEY and CDR2 is SVGEGT. The CDR3 contains 13 residues. This CDR3 is CASSYPGRDTQYF. The CDR3 nucleotides read TGTGCCAGCAGTTACCCCGGGCGAGATACGCAGTATTTT.

The V and J genes are TRBV3-1 and TRBJ2-7; D remains ambiguous. Germline assignment: CDR1 LGHDT and CDR2 YNNKEL (reference sequence). This CDR3 has 13 residues. Trimming cost V 0 bases and J 1 base, with 4 bases left between them. The CDR3 DNA reads as TGTGCCAGCAGCCAAGATATTTCCTACGAGCAGTACTTC. It is translated as CASSQDISYEQYF.

The chain recombines TRBV5-1 with TRBJ1-5, with D possibly matching TRBD1 (5 bases). V shed 4 bases and J shed 5 bases, with 16 bases lying between them. CDR1 is SGHRS and CDR2 is YFSETQ in the germline V gene. CDR3 length equals 15 residues. The CDR3 here is CASSPGTLSHQPQHF. CDR3 bases: TGCGCCAGCAGCCCCGGGACCCTCAGCCATCAGCCCCAGCATTTT. The full variable domain, rest sourced from reference TRBV5-1 and TRBJ1-5, is KAGVTQTPRYLIKTRGQQVTLSCSPISGHRSVSWYQQTPGQGLQFLFEYFSETQRNKGNFPGRFSGRQFSNSRSEMNVSTLELGDSALYLCASSPGTLSHQPQHFGDGTRLSIL.

The rearrangement uses TRBV24-1 and TRBJ2-3, with TRBD1 matching 9 bases. The CDR3 is 15 amino acids. V was pared by 3 bases and J by 5 bases, with 5 bases of the junction left unmatched. Germline CDR1 KGHDR, CDR2 SFDVKD. The DNA of the CDR3 is TGTGCCACCAGTGATCCACAGGGGGCAGGAGATACGCAGTATTTT. Translating gives CATSDPQGAGDTQYF.

This clonotype was seen a handful of times. The chain recombines TRBV11-2 with TRBJ2-5; 8 bases agree with TRBD2. J lost 5 bases, V lost 5 bases, and 10 bases had no gene match. The CDR3 is made up of 15 amino acids. Germline values: CDR1 SGHAT, CDR2 FQNNGV. CDR3: CASSARLATGETQYF. The DNA of the CDR3 is TGTGCCAGCAGCGCCCGACTAGCGACGGGGGAGACCCAGTACTTC.

This clonotype was picked up many times. The rearrangement joins TRBV7-2 to TRBJ1-1, with TRBD1 matching 8 bases. The CDR3 spans 13 residues. CDR1 is SGHTA and CDR2 is FQGNSA in the germline V gene. Trimming removed 8 bases from V and 11 bases from J; junction bases left unmatched: 13. The CDR3 region is CASEQGGNPVAFF. The CDR3 DNA follows: TGTGCCAGCGAACAGGGGGGAAATCCGGTCGCTTTCTTT.

The genes are TRBV11-2 and TRBJ2-2; no clear D. There are 15 residues in the CDR3. Deletions cut 2 bases from V and 4 bases from J, with 11 bases between. Germline lookup yields CDR1 SGHAT and CDR2 FQNNGV. The chain's CDR3 is CASSLWKVATGELFF. The CDR3 nucleotides are TGTGCCAGCAGCTTATGGAAGGTGGCCACCGGGGAGCTGTTTTTT.

J is TRBJ1-3 and V is TRBV7-8, with D unresolved. The length of the CDR3 is 15 residues. From germline, CDR1 is SGHVS and CDR2 FQNEAQ. Deletions cut 1 base from V and 1 base from J, with 8 bases between. The CDR3 nucleotides read TGTGCCAGCAGCTTAGAGTCGCAATCTGGAAACACCATATATTTT. This translates into CASSLESQSGNTIYF. Full variable domain (remainder filled in from reference TRBV7-8 and TRBJ1-3): GAGVSQSPRYKVAKRGQDVALRCDPISGHVSLFWYQQALGQGPEFLTYFQNEAQLDKSGLPSDRFFAERPEGSVSTLKIQRTQQEDSAVYLCASSLESQSGNTIYFGEGSWLTVV.

This clonotype came up a few times. This sequence joins TRBV6-2 or TRBV6-3 and TRBJ2-4; 10 bases agree with TRBD2. The CDR3 covers 14 residues. Germline assignment: CDR1 MNHEY and CDR2 SVGEGT. After removal of 7 bases from V and 9 bases from J, the junction contained 9 bases not matched to a gene. The DNA of the CDR3 is TGTGCCAGCATAAGCGGGGGGGCAGGGGGCATTCAGTACTTC. This encodes CASISGGAGGIQYF.

The chain couples TRBV20-1 to TRBJ2-3; perhaps TRBD2 as D (5 bases). This CDR3 is 15 amino acids long. CDR1 and CDR2 (germline): DFQATT, SNEGSKA (reference sequence). V was shortened by 0 bases and J by 0 bases, with 10 bases between the two germline ends. This chain's CDR3 is CSARDPGLSTDTQYF. The CDR3 region has the DNA TGCAGTGCTAGAGATCCAGGACTTAGCACAGATACGCAGTATTTT.

This clonotype was detected only a few times. The chain recombines TRBV6-4 with TRBJ1-1; the match to TRBD1 covers 7 bases. Germline values: CDR1 MRHNA, CDR2 SNTAGT. J was trimmed by 11 bases and V by 8 bases; bases with no gene match: 14. This CDR3 has 13 residues. The DNA of the CDR3 is TGTGCCAGCGCCAGAGAGGAGGGGGCTGGTGCTTTCTTT. Residues: CASAREEGAGAFF.

The genes are TRBV5-6 and TRBJ1-1; tentative D call: TRBD1 (5 bases). The CDR3 extends over 13 amino acids. V was shortened by 2 bases and J by 10 bases, with 15 bases between the two germline ends. The germline V gene encodes CDR1 SGHDT and CDR2 YYEEEE. Here the CDR3 DNA reads TGTGCCAGCAGCTTACCGGGACGGGGATTAGCTTTCTTT. It encodes CASSLPGRGLAFF. Filled out from reference TRBV5-6 and TRBJ1-1, the complete variable domain reads DAGVTQSPTHLIKTRGQQVTLRCSPKSGHDTVSWYQQALGQGPQFIFQYYEEEERQRGNFPDRFSGHQFPNYSSELNVNALLLGDSALYLCASSLPGRGLAFFGQGTRLTVV.

This clonotype was detected only a few times. V gene TRBV12-3 or TRBV12-4 combines with J gene TRBJ1-1; D not resolved. This CDR3 has 13 residues. The germline V and J ends were trimmed by 6 bases and 0 bases, with 8 bases remaining between them. CDR3 nucleotide sequence: TGTGCCAGCAGGAAAAAAATGAACACTGAAGCTTTCTTT. Its protein product is CASRKKMNTEAFF.

This clonotype was detected a few times. The genes are TRBV19 and TRBJ2-2; D is unclear. The CDR3 loop spans 16 amino acids. Germline assignment: CDR1 LNHDA and CDR2 SQIVND (reference sequence). The V end was cut by 5 bases, the J end by 0 bases, with 13 bases between. The CDR3 DNA sequence: TGTGCCAGTAGTCGACTCCAGAATTCGAACACCGGGGAGCTGTTTTTT. This gives the protein CASSRLQNSNTGELFF.

V usage is TRBV29-1 and J usage is TRBJ2-3; 7 bases are a match to TRBD1. V lost 4 bases, J lost 2 bases, and 9 bases stayed unmatched. Germline loops: CDR1 SQVTM, CDR2 ANQGSEA. CDR3 size: 15 residues. CDR3 DNA: TGCAGCGTTGGAGACAGGACAGGATTCACAGATACGCAGTATTTT. Residues: CSVGDRTGFTDTQYF.